Presented here are 10 T cell receptor beta chains from one specimen sequenced in a study of shared clonotypes between healthy human individuals (TCRdb year 2020). Library preparation was by the immunoSEQ multiplex PCR assay. TCRdb took this table from immuneACCESS and kept in-frame rearrangements with V and J called. Such tables lack part of the clones; where checked against another copy, unresolved V genes explain under half of the gap, and the rest is unexplained. Within this sample are roughly 2 million clones, with around 95% of them counted one time only. Approximately 0.13% of the sample lies in the top ten. The specimen was naive CD4+ T cells sorted from blood. Explained via the paper, the cell subset or site label denotes: CD45RA+ positively selected. The receptors derive from a man between 18 and 29 years old in good health.

The CDR3 spells CASSLNPGLGFYEQYF. CDR3 in DNA: TGCGCCAGCAGCTTGAATCCGGGACTAGGGTTCTACGAGCAGTACTTC. This chain connects TRBV5-1 to TRBJ2-7, with 8 bases that match TRBD2. The germline V gene has CDR1 SGHRS and CDR2 YFSETQ. There are 16 residues in the CDR3. With 1 base clipped from V and 3 bases from J, the junction kept 9 bases outside the gene matches.

V usage is TRBV5-1 and J usage is TRBJ2-3; D gene ambiguous. Germline assignment: CDR1 SGHRS and CDR2 YFSETQ. This CDR3 has 11 amino acids. The germline V and J ends were trimmed by 6 bases and 4 bases, with 6 bases remaining between them. DNA of the CDR3: TGCGCCAGCACCATATCAGATACGCAGTATTTT. Residues: CASTISDTQYF.

CDR3 sequence (DNA): TGTGCCAGCAGCTTAGGGCGGGGAACGGGAGAGACCCAGTACTTC. As protein: CASSLGRGTGETQYF. V is TRBV11-2 and J is TRBJ2-5, with D possibly TRBD2 on 6 matching bases. Trimming removed 1 base at V and 4 bases at J, with 13 bases between. The germline CDR1 and CDR2 sequences are SGHAT and FQNNGV. This CDR3 spans 15 amino acids.

The rearrangement joins TRBV30 to TRBJ2-1; D ambiguous. Per the germline V gene, CDR1 is GTSNPN and CDR2 is SVGIG (reference sequence). Deletions cut 2 bases from V and 2 bases from J, with 7 bases between. This CDR3 is built from 13 residues. In DNA form, the CDR3 reads TGTGCCTGGAGTCGGGTCCCCTACAATGAGCAGTTCTTC. It specifies CAWSRVPYNEQFF.

Here the CDR3 reads CASSRRPDRNYGYTF. The CDR3 DNA is TGTGCCAGCAGCCGCCGGCCGGACAGGAACTATGGCTACACCTTC. V usage is TRBV28 and J usage is TRBJ1-2, with 7 bases matching TRBD1. Germline V gives CDR1 MDHEN, CDR2 SYDVKM. This CDR3 contains 15 residues. V shed 6 bases and J 2 bases; nucleotides not matched to a gene: 9.

Concerning this clone itself: This sample includes further DNA sequences coding for the same CDR3. This chain connects TRBV2 to TRBJ1-1; 10 bases are shared with TRBD1. Germline V lookup: CDR1 SNHLY, CDR2 FYNNEI. V was clipped by 6 bases and J by 5 bases; unmatched bases: 3. The CDR3 has 13 amino acids. The CDR3 sequence: CASSGQGGTEAFF. The CDR3 DNA reads TGTGCCAGCAGCGGACAGGGGGGAACTGAAGCTTTCTTT.

This chain joins TRBV29-1 and TRBJ2-2; 8 nucleotides agree with TRBD1. Per the germline V gene, CDR1 is SQVTM and CDR2 is ANQGSEA. The CDR3 consists of 13 residues. The V gene end was trimmed by 7 bases and the J gene end by 7 bases; junction bases not matched to a gene: 8. The CDR3 bases are TGCAGCGCGGGGCAGGGGGCAGGCGGGGAGCTGTTTTTT. It yields the protein CSAGQGAGGELFF.

The genes are TRBV6-5 and TRBJ1-6; weak D call: TRBD1 (5 bases). Germline assignment: CDR1 MNHEY and CDR2 SVGAGI. This CDR3 is built from 14 residues. Trimming stripped 6 bases from V and 9 bases from J, with 15 bases between. This chain's CDR3 is CASSRGAGGSPLHF. In DNA form, the CDR3 reads TGTGCCAGCAGCCGAGGAGCCGGGGGTTCACCCCTCCACTTT.

J is TRBJ2-7 and V is TRBV6-5; D gene uncertain. V lost 0 bases to trimming and J lost 3 bases, with 12 bases between them. The germline CDR1 and CDR2 sequences are MNHEY and SVGAGI. CDR3 length equals 15 residues. The CDR3 loop is CASSYSAGWNYEQYF. The CDR3 DNA reads TGTGCCAGCAGTTACTCGGCAGGCTGGAACTACGAGCAGTACTTC.

This chain connects TRBV19 to TRBJ1-4; D remains ambiguous. Trimming removed 3 bases at V and 7 bases at J, with 15 bases between. This CDR3 has 15 amino acids. The germline V gene has CDR1 LNHDA and CDR2 SQIVND (reference sequence). CDR3 protein: CASSMRVSSGEKLFF. CDR3 DNA: TGTGCCAGTAGTATGAGAGTGTCCTCGGGTGAAAAACTGTTTTTT.